A single sample gave rise to the 32 T cell receptor beta chains below, sequenced in a study of T cell repertoires in cytomegalovirus infection. MiXCR, run by TCRdb on the reads, gives a single entry per CDR3 protein. The table includes 150,000 to 200,000 distinct CDR3 sequences, approximately 9.6% detected once. Sample: PBMCs. The receptors stem from a human donor in good health (CMV status not recorded). Some clones in this sample may be carry-over from other donors' samples.

The chain employs TRBV20-1 and TRBJ2-7, with 8 bases that match TRBD2. This CDR3 is 15 amino acids long. V gave up 1 base and J gave up 6 bases; unmatched junction bases: 11. The germline V gene has CDR1 DFQATT and CDR2 SNEGSKA (reference sequence). The CDR3 nucleotides are TGCAGTGCTAGAGGCAGTGGGACTAGGCCGGGCGAGCAGTACTTC. Its translation is CSARGSGTRPGEQYF.

This clonotype was counted ten times or more. This sequence joins TRBV7-2 and TRBJ2-1, with D unresolved. In germline, CDR1 is SGHTA, CDR2 FQGNSA. Trimming cost V 5 bases and J 2 bases, with 7 bases left between them. This CDR3 has 13 residues. The CDR3 DNA is TGTGCCAGCAGCCTCAGAGCCTACAATGAGCAGTTCTTC. Translation: CASSLRAYNEQFF.

The gene calls are TRBV20-1 and TRBJ2-5, with 9 bases that match TRBD2. Losses at the gene ends were 2 bases for V and 4 bases for J; bases not matched to a gene: 2. The CDR3 is made up of 13 amino acids. CDR1 is DFQATT and CDR2 is SNEGSKA in the germline V gene (reference sequence). The CDR3: CSARYSGRETQYF. The CDR3 coding sequence is TGCAGTGCTAGATATAGCGGGAGAGAGACCCAGTACTTC.

This clonotype was counted ten times or more. This chain links TRBV7-3 with TRBJ2-1, with 10 nucleotides matching TRBD1. Losses at the gene ends were 6 bases for V and 6 bases for J; bases not matched to a gene: 14. CDR3 size: 17 residues. Germline V gene lookup returns CDR1 SGHTA and CDR2 FQGTGA. Here the CDR3 DNA reads TGTGCCAGCAGTTCTCAAAACCGGGACAGGGGTGTCAATGAGCAGTTCTTC. It encodes CASSSQNRDRGVNEQFF. Full variable domain (missing parts from reference TRBV7-3 and TRBJ2-1): GAGVSQTPSNKVTEKGKYVELRCDPISGHTALYWYRQSLGQGPEFLIYFQGTGAADDSGLPNDRFFAVRPEGSVSTLKIQRTERGDSAVYLCASSSQNRDRGVNEQFFGPGTRLTVL.

On this clonotype itself: One base away lies a much larger clone, so this may be a sequencing read error. Since the CDR3 does not end with the conserved phenylalanine or tryptophan, this likely comes from a read error. The rearrangement links TRBV2 to TRBJ2-3, with TRBD2 matching over 7 bases. Unmatched junction bases numbered 6, after V lost 5 bases and J lost 1 base. Germline V gene sequence: CDR1 SNHLY, CDR2 FYNNEI. There are 15 residues in the CDR3. For the CDR3, the DNA is TGTGCCAGCAGTTTTTCTAGCGGACGCACAGATACGCAGTATTTA. This codes for CASSFSSGRTDTQYL.

Turning to this clonotype: This sequence may be a read error, since a much larger clone differs from it by one base. The rearrangement links TRBV5-6 to TRBJ2-7, with 8 nucleotides matching TRBD2. Unmatched junction bases numbered 11, after V lost 0 bases and J lost 3 bases. CDR3 length equals 17 residues. CDR1 is SGHDT, CDR2 YYEEEE, per germline. The CDR3 spells CASSLAGGADLYYEQYF. The CDR3 bases are TGTGCCAGCAGCTTGGCCGGGGGGGCAGACCTATACTACGAGCAGTACTTC.

Many counts were recorded for this clonotype. The chain couples TRBV7-2 to TRBJ1-5; 9 bases map to TRBD1. V lost 4 bases and J lost 7; bases outside the gene matches: 8. The CDR3 runs 15 residues. The germline V gene has CDR1 SGHTA and CDR2 FQGNSA. CDR3 protein: CASSWAGTGYQPQHF. The CDR3 bases are TGTGCCAGCAGCTGGGCCGGGACAGGGTACCAGCCCCAGCATTTT.

The chain uses TRBV19 and TRBJ2-7, with 9 bases fitting TRBD1. V was pared by 3 bases and J by 5 bases, with 5 bases of the junction left unmatched. Germline-derived CDR1 and CDR2 are LNHDA and SQIVND (reference sequence). This CDR3 has 14 residues. CDR3 loop: CASSMWTGDHEQYF. The CDR3 DNA is TGTGCCAGTAGTATGTGGACAGGGGACCACGAGCAGTACTTC.

Remarks on this clonotype: This sequence may be a read error, since a much larger clone differs from it by one base. This chain uses TRBV2 with TRBJ2-7; D unclear. Germline assignment: CDR1 SNHLY and CDR2 FYNNEI. CDR3 length equals 13 residues. The CDR3 reads CASCTAAAYEQHF. The CDR3 DNA sequence: TGTGCCAGCTGTACAGCAGCAGCCTACGAGCAGCACTTC.

This chain uses TRBV7-4 with TRBJ1-3; a possible D gene is TRBD1 (6 bases). Trimming removed 1 base at V and 4 bases at J, with 11 bases between. Per the germline V gene, CDR1 is SGHVT and CDR2 is SQSDAQ. The CDR3 sequence is 15 residues long. CDR3 in amino acids: CASSLGQVFGNTIYF. The CDR3, as DNA: TGTGCCAGCAGCTTAGGACAGGTTTTCGGAAACACCATATATTTT.

This clonotype was picked up a small number of times. The V gene is TRBV28, the J gene TRBJ2-3; the D is unclear. V lost 10 bases and J 2 bases, leaving 22 bases between the germline ends. Per germline, CDR1 MDHEN and CDR2 SYDVKM. The CDR3 length is 16 residues. Written as DNA, the CDR3 is TGTGCCACCCCCATACCCTATCTAGATCTCACAGATACGCAGTATTTT. It yields the protein CATPIPYLDLTDTQYF.

This clonotype was recorded at least ten times. V usage is TRBV6-2 or TRBV6-3 and J usage is TRBJ1-5; D not resolved. Trimming cost V 6 bases and J 3 bases, with 12 bases left between them. This CDR3 has 14 residues. Germline V gives CDR1 MNHEY, CDR2 SVGEGT. CDR3 coding DNA: TGTGCCAGCAGGCAAGCGGGTAACAATCAGCCCCAGCATTTT. It codes for CASRQAGNNQPQHF.

This clonotype was found a few times. This chain connects TRBV2 to TRBJ1-3; D is undetermined. Germline-derived CDR1 and CDR2 are SNHLY and FYNNEI. Trimming took off 7 bases at V and 0 bases at J, with 4 bases between the two ends. The CDR3 length is 12 residues. CDR3 sequence: CASTGSGNTIYF. CDR3 DNA: TGTGCCAGCACCGGCTCTGGAAACACCATATATTTT.

This clonotype was seen ten or more times. This chain joins TRBV4-1 and TRBJ2-1, with 9 bases matching TRBD2. The CDR3 is made up of 21 amino acids. The V segment lost 5 bases and the J segment 8 bases; nucleotides outside the gene matches: 28. CDR1 is MGHRA and CDR2 is YSYEKL in the germline V gene. The DNA of the CDR3 is TGCGCCAGCAGCTGGATGCCCCTAGCGGGAATCTCTAAGGTGGTTGTCGATGAGCAGTTCTTC. This translates into CASSWMPLAGISKVVVDEQFF.

In its sample, this clonotype was seen a few times. The J gene is TRBJ1-2, the V gene TRBV30, with a weak D call TRBD1 (6 bases). The CDR3 extends over 15 amino acids. Looked up from germline, CDR1 is GTSNPN and CDR2 is SVGIG (reference sequence). V was clipped by 0 bases and J by 0 bases, with 11 bases between them. This chain's CDR3 is CAWSVGGLANYGYTF. CDR3 coding DNA: TGTGCCTGGAGTGTAGGGGGGTTAGCTAACTATGGCTACACCTTC.

With regard to this clonotype: A much bigger clone sits one base away, suggesting this may be a read error. V usage is TRBV7-3 and J usage is TRBJ2-1, with TRBD1 matching 9 bases. V lost 2 bases to trimming and J lost 8 bases; unmatched junction nucleotides: 25. CDR3 length equals 21 residues. The V gene's germline CDR1 is SGHTA and CDR2 FQGTGA. The CDR3 sequence: CASSLPPCPRTGTGNLDEQFF. The CDR3 nucleotides are TGTGCCAGCAGCTTACCGCCCTGCCCACGGACCGGGACAGGGAACCTCGATGAGCAGTTCTTC.

This clonotype was seen a handful of times. CDR3 sequence: CSVVSWGGDPGELFF. The CDR3 bases are TGCAGCGTTGTAAGCTGGGGCGGGGACCCCGGGGAGCTGTTTTTT. The genes are TRBV29-1 and TRBJ2-2, with D possibly being TRBD2 (6 bases). This CDR3 spans 15 amino acids. The V gene's germline CDR1 is SQVTM and CDR2 ANQGSEA. V shed 4 bases and J shed 6 bases, with 18 bases lying between them.

For this clonotype: At one boundary the junction diverges from the germline segment, which might be a read error. V gene TRBV27 combines with J gene TRBJ1-2; D gene unclear. From germline, CDR1 is MNHEY and CDR2 SMNVEV (reference sequence). The CDR3 has 13 amino acids. The CDR3, as DNA: TGTGCCAGCAGTAAGACGGGAAACTATGGCTTCACCTTC. It yields the protein CASSKTGNYGFTF.

This clonotype was seen a handful of times. The V and J genes are TRBV7-2 and TRBJ2-7; 11 nucleotides line up with TRBD1. Germline assignment: CDR1 SGHTA and CDR2 FQGNSA. J was trimmed by 3 bases and V by 5 bases; bases with no gene match: 9. The CDR3 runs to 16 residues. The CDR3 is CASSPLAGTGGYEQYF. For the CDR3, the DNA is TGTGCCAGCAGCCCTTTAGCCGGGACAGGGGGCTACGAGCAGTACTTC.

This clonotype was recorded many times. This chain links TRBV28 with TRBJ2-7; TRBD2 matches 7 bases. V shed 8 bases and J 3 bases; nucleotides not matched to a gene: 10. Germline CDR1 and CDR2: MDHEN and SYDVKM. There are 14 residues in the CDR3. The CDR3 DNA reads TGTGCCAGCGGTGATAGCGGGCGAATCTACGAGCAGTACTTC. Amino acids: CASGDSGRIYEQYF.

This clonotype was detected many times. This chain links TRBV28 with TRBJ1-1; perhaps TRBD1 as D (6 bases). Germline V lookup: CDR1 MDHEN, CDR2 SYDVKM. There are 16 residues in the CDR3. V was cut by 1 base and J by 0 bases, with 12 bases left in between. This CDR3 reads CASSLLTGSMNTEAFF. The CDR3 DNA sequence: TGTGCCAGCAGTTTATTAACAGGGTCCATGAACACTGAAGCTTTCTTT.

This clonotype is deemed medium-sized. The chain carries TRBV7-2 and TRBJ1-5, with 9 nucleotides matching TRBD1. Germline trimming cut 5 bases from V and 2 bases from J; bases unmatched to any gene: 1. Germline assignment: CDR1 SGHTA and CDR2 FQGNSA. The CDR3 runs 14 residues. This chain's CDR3 is CASSRDRGNQPQHF. CDR3 nucleotides: TGTGCCAGCAGCCGGGACAGGGGCAATCAGCCCCAGCATTTT.

This clonotype came up many times. V is TRBV14 and J is TRBJ1-6, with TRBD1 matching 7 bases. The CDR3 runs 14 residues. Germline assignment: CDR1 SGHDN and CDR2 FVKESK. With 5 bases clipped from V and 13 bases from J, the junction kept 11 bases outside the gene matches. The CDR3 DNA sequence: TGTGCCAGCAGCAAAACGACAGGGAACCCCCCCCTCCACTTT. It is translated as CASSKTTGNPPLHF.

The rearrangement links TRBV5-4 to TRBJ1-4; the D is unclear. Trimming cost V 5 bases and J 4 bases, with 9 bases left between them. Germline lookup yields CDR1 SGHNT and CDR2 YYREEE (reference sequence). This CDR3 has 13 residues. CDR3: CASRGGNNEKLFF. CDR3 DNA: TGTGCCAGCAGGGGTGGCAATAATGAAAAACTGTTTTTT.

There are many counts of this clonotype. This chain joins TRBV11-2 and TRBJ1-2; tentatively, D is TRBD1 (5 bases). The CDR3 runs 14 residues. Trimming cost V 1 base and J 3 bases, with 9 bases left between them. Germline V lookup: CDR1 SGHAT, CDR2 FQNNGV. The DNA of the CDR3 is TGTGCCAGCAGCTTAGCAGGAGGGGACTATGGCTACACCTTC. Residues: CASSLAGGDYGYTF.

The table lists this clonotype with many counts. CDR3 loop: CASSQATGRAFF. For the CDR3, the DNA is TGCGCCAGCAGCCAAGCAACAGGGAGGGCTTTCTTT. The chain uses TRBV4-1 and TRBJ1-1, with D maybe TRBD1 (6 bases). The germline gives CDR1 MGHRA, CDR2 YSYEKL. The V gene lost 1 base and the J gene lost 11 bases, with 11 bases spanning the gap. This CDR3 has 12 amino acids.

There are many counts of this clonotype. V and J are TRBV7-8 and TRBJ2-7; the D gene is possibly TRBD2 (5 bases). With 2 bases removed from V and 0 bases from J, the gap between germline ends came to 14 bases. From germline, CDR1 is SGHVS and CDR2 FQNEAQ. The CDR3 has 16 residues. The CDR3 nucleotides are TGTGCCAGCAGCTTACGCCTAGCCTTGAGCTCCTACGAGCAGTACTTC. Protein: CASSLRLALSSYEQYF.

At least ten counts were recorded for this clonotype. The chain links TRBV7-6 to TRBJ1-1; D is perhaps TRBD1 (6 bases). Trimming removed 5 bases from V and 4 bases from J, with 14 bases in between. The CDR3 contains 14 residues. Germline V CDR1 and CDR2: SGHVS, FNYEAQ. CDR3 sequence: CASSAGGGGTEAFF. In DNA form, the CDR3 reads TGTGCCAGCAGCGCTGGGGGAGGGGGCACTGAAGCTTTCTTT. The full variable domain, its missing parts supplied by reference TRBV7-6 and TRBJ1-1, is GAGVSQSPRYKVTKRGQDVALRCDPISGHVSLYWYRQALGQGPEFLTYFNYEAQQDKSGLPNDRFSAERPEGSISTLTIQRTEQRDSAMYRCASSAGGGGTEAFFGQGTRLTVV.

The chain is built from TRBV24-1 and TRBJ1-5, with D perhaps matching TRBD1 (5 bases). Trimming removed 0 bases at V and 9 bases at J, with 11 bases between. Germline CDR1 KGHDR, CDR2 SFDVKD. CDR3 length: 14 residues. The chain's CDR3 is CATSDLTTRGPQHF. The CDR3, as DNA: TGTGCCACCAGTGATTTGACGACAAGGGGGCCCCAGCATTTT.

J is TRBJ1-1 and V is TRBV19; D unclear. The ends were cut back, 0 bases at V and 3 bases at J, with 8 bases in the middle. The CDR3 spans 14 residues. Germline CDR1 and CDR2: LNHDA and SQIVND (reference sequence). The CDR3 nucleotides read TGTGCCAGTAGTATAGATCAAGGTGACACTGAAGCTTTCTTT. Translation gives CASSIDQGDTEAFF.

The chain has TRBV2 and TRBJ2-1; weak D call: TRBD2 (5 bases). The CDR3 has 15 residues. V lost 7 bases to trimming and J lost 5 bases, with 18 bases between them. Germline lookup yields CDR1 SNHLY and CDR2 FYNNEI. DNA for the CDR3: TGTGCCAGCATAGAACCGGGGAGTATTAACAATGAGCAGTTCTTC. Translation: CASIEPGSINNEQFF.

This clonotype has ten or more counts. This sequence joins TRBV7-2 and TRBJ2-7, with D hard to call. The germline V gene has CDR1 SGHTA and CDR2 FQGNSA. V was shortened by 1 base and J by 2 bases, with 12 bases between the two germline ends. This CDR3 region has 15 residues. CDR3 residues: CASSLVGQEAYEQYF. CDR3 sequence (DNA): TGTGCCAGCAGCTTAGTTGGCCAGGAAGCCTACGAGCAGTACTTC.